This TCR beta chain originates from a study of T cells after posttransplantation cyclophosphamide. The assay was immunoSEQ multiplex PCR, and TCRdb's table has in-frame clones only and misses some. The sample carries around 2,100 clones, 85% to 95% recorded once. This receptor was taken from a woman aged 55-75 years in good health, CMV-negative, and a related stem cell transplant donor. The sample consisted of naive CD8+ T cells sorted from PBMCs.

CDR3 region: CASSAPLGTTNYGYTF. CDR3 DNA: TGTGCCAGCAGCGCCCCCCTTGGGACAACTAACTATGGCTACACCTTC. The V gene is TRBV9, the J gene TRBJ1-2; D might be TRBD1 (6 bases). CDR1 and CDR2 from the germline V gene are SGDLS and YYNGEE. Trimming removed 3 bases from V and 0 bases from J, with 15 bases in between. The CDR3 is 16 amino acids. Variable domain in full (rest from reference TRBV9 and TRBJ1-2): DSGVTQTPKHLITATGQRVTLRCSPRSGDLSVYWYQQSLDQGLQFLIQYYNGEERAKGNILERFSAQQFPDLHSELNLSSLELGDSALYFCASSAPLGTTNYGYTFGSGTRLTVV.